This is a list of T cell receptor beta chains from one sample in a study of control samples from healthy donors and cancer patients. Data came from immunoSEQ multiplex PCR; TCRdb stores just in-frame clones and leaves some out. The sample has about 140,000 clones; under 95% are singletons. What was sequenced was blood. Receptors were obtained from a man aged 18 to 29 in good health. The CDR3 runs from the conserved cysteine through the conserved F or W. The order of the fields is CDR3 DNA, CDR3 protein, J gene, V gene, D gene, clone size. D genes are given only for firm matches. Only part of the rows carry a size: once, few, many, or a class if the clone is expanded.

CDR3nt: TGTGCCAGCAGTCAATGGGACAGGGGGCTATATGGCTACACCTTC; CDR3aa: CASSQWDRGLYGYTF; j_gene: TRBJ1-2; v_gene: TRBV6-2/TRBV6-3; d_gene: TRBD1; abundance: .
CDR3nt: TGCGCCAGCAGCCAAGAACAGATCCCGGAGACCCAGTACTTC; CDR3aa: CASSQEQIPETQYF; j_gene: TRBJ2-5; v_gene: TRBV4-1; d_gene: .; abundance: once
CDR3nt: TGTGCCAGCAGCCTCGGGGGCCGCGAGCAGTACTTC; CDR3aa: CASSLGGREQYF; j_gene: TRBJ2-7; v_gene: TRBV5-5; d_gene: .; abundance: once
CDR3nt: TGCAGTGCTAGCCAAGAGACCCAGTACTTC; CDR3aa: CSASQETQYF; j_gene: TRBJ2-5; v_gene: TRBV20-1; d_gene: .; abundance: once
CDR3nt: TGTGCCAGTACCGATTGGGGACAGGGAACCTCTGGGGCCAACGTCCTGACTTTC; CDR3aa: CASTDWGQGTSGANVLTF; j_gene: TRBJ2-6; v_gene: TRBV19; d_gene: TRBD1; abundance: once
CDR3nt: TGTGCCAGCAGTTACTCCGGGGGGCCGGTGACCCAGTACTTC; CDR3aa: CASSYSGGPVTQYF; j_gene: TRBJ2-5; v_gene: TRBV6-5; d_gene: .; abundance: .
CDR3nt: TGTGCCATCAGTGGGGACAGGGGGCTAAACGAGCAGTACTTC; CDR3aa: CAISGDRGLNEQYF; j_gene: TRBJ2-7; v_gene: TRBV10-3; d_gene: TRBD1; abundance: .
CDR3nt: TGTGCCTGGAGTGGGGGACTAGGATCAGATACGCAGTATTTT; CDR3aa: CAWSGGLGSDTQYF; j_gene: TRBJ2-3; v_gene: TRBV30; d_gene: TRBD2; abundance: .
CDR3nt: TGTGCCACCAGTACCACAGGGGGAGAGACCCAGTACTTC; CDR3aa: CATSTTGGETQYF; j_gene: TRBJ2-5; v_gene: TRBV24-1; d_gene: TRBD1; abundance: .
CDR3nt: TGCGCCAGCAGCTTCCTAAGGGGGCCGAACACTGAAGCTTTCTTT; CDR3aa: CASSFLRGPNTEAFF; j_gene: TRBJ1-1; v_gene: TRBV5-1; d_gene: TRBD1; abundance: once
CDR3nt: TGTGCCATCAGTCAAGGGGGACAAAAAAACACTGAAGCTTTCTTT; CDR3aa: CAISQGGQKNTEAFF; j_gene: TRBJ1-1; v_gene: TRBV10-3; d_gene: .; abundance: .
CDR3nt: TGTGCCAGCAGTCGACAGGGAGTGTACGAGCAGTACTTC; CDR3aa: CASSRQGVYEQYF; j_gene: TRBJ2-7; v_gene: TRBV5-4; d_gene: TRBD1; abundance: few
CDR3nt: TGTGCCAGCCTCCGAGCAGCGGGGGCCCCACCTACGCAGTATTTT; CDR3aa: CASLRAAGAPPTQYF; j_gene: TRBJ2-3; v_gene: TRBV6-5; d_gene: TRBD2; abundance: .
CDR3nt: TGTGCCAGCAGCCTCCAGACAGGGGAGAATGAAAAACTGTTTTTT; CDR3aa: CASSLQTGENEKLFF; j_gene: TRBJ1-4; v_gene: TRBV4-2; d_gene: TRBD1; abundance: .
CDR3nt: TGTGCCAGCAGCTTCTATCCGGGACAGGATAATTCACCCCTCCACTTT; CDR3aa: CASSFYPGQDNSPLHF; j_gene: TRBJ1-6; v_gene: TRBV7-6; d_gene: TRBD1; abundance: .
CDR3nt: TGTGCCTGGAGTGCGGGGAACTATGGCTACACCTTC; CDR3aa: CAWSAGNYGYTF; j_gene: TRBJ1-2; v_gene: TRBV30; d_gene: .; abundance: .
CDR3nt: TGTGCCAGCAGAGCGGGGGGCCAAGAGACCCAGTACTTC; CDR3aa: CASRAGGQETQYF; j_gene: TRBJ2-5; v_gene: TRBV7-9; d_gene: TRBD2; abundance: .
CDR3nt: TGCAGCGCCGGAGAGGAGACCCAGTACTTC; CDR3aa: CSAGEETQYF; j_gene: TRBJ2-5; v_gene: TRBV29-1; d_gene: .; abundance: .
CDR3nt: TGTGCCTGGAGTGTTGGGGTAGGACAGACCCAGTACTTC; CDR3aa: CAWSVGVGQTQYF; j_gene: TRBJ2-5; v_gene: TRBV30; d_gene: .; abundance: .
CDR3nt: TGTGCCAGCAGCCAAGATCAGAAGGGGGCGGAGACCCAGTACTTC; CDR3aa: CASSQDQKGAETQYF; j_gene: TRBJ2-5; v_gene: TRBV3-1/TRBV3-2; d_gene: TRBD1; abundance: .
CDR3nt: TGTGCCTGGAGTGACGAGGGAGTCTATGGCTACACCTTC; CDR3aa: CAWSDEGVYGYTF; j_gene: TRBJ1-2; v_gene: TRBV30; d_gene: .; abundance: .
CDR3nt: TGTGCCAGCAGCTTAGCTTTGGCTTGGGGCAGGGGAGACGAGCAGTACTTC; CDR3aa: CASSLALAWGRGDEQYF; j_gene: TRBJ2-7; v_gene: TRBV7-2; d_gene: .; abundance: .
CDR3nt: TGTGCCACCAGCAGAGATTGGGCGTCGGTGTATCCCCTCCACTTT; CDR3aa: CATSRDWASVYPLHF; j_gene: TRBJ1-6; v_gene: TRBV15; d_gene: .; abundance: .
CDR3nt: TGTGCCAGTACCCCTCTGGGGGAAGGGTCGAACACAGATACGCAGTATTTT; CDR3aa: CASTPLGEGSNTDTQYF; j_gene: TRBJ2-3; v_gene: TRBV19; d_gene: .; abundance: .
CDR3nt: TGTGCCAGCAGCTTGGAAGTCGCCTCTGGGGCCAACGTCCTGACTTTC; CDR3aa: CASSLEVASGANVLTF; j_gene: TRBJ2-6; v_gene: TRBV5-4; d_gene: .; abundance: .
CDR3nt: TGCGCCAGCAGCGACAGTCATTATGGGACAGCCTCCCAAGAGACCCAGTACTTC; CDR3aa: CASSDSHYGTASQETQYF; j_gene: TRBJ2-5; v_gene: TRBV4-1; d_gene: TRBD1; abundance: .
CDR3nt: TGTGCCAGCAGGCCGGGACAGATCAACACTGAAGCTTTCTTT; CDR3aa: CASRPGQINTEAFF; j_gene: TRBJ1-1; v_gene: TRBV5-4; d_gene: TRBD1; abundance: .
CDR3nt: TGTGCCTGTTCTAAAGGCTCCTACGAGCAGTACTTC; CDR3aa: CACSKGSYEQYF; j_gene: TRBJ2-7; v_gene: TRBV30; d_gene: .; abundance: once
CDR3nt: TGTGCCAGCAGCTTAGCGAGGGGGGAGCTGTTTTTT; CDR3aa: CASSLARGELFF; j_gene: TRBJ2-2; v_gene: TRBV7-9; d_gene: .; abundance: .
CDR3nt: TGTGCCAGCAGCCCGGGACCCGGGGAAAAACTGTTTTTT; CDR3aa: CASSPGPGEKLFF; j_gene: TRBJ1-4; v_gene: TRBV6-4; d_gene: .; abundance: .
CDR3nt: TGTGCCAGCAGTTTTGGGGAGAACTATGGCTACACCTTC; CDR3aa: CASSFGENYGYTF; j_gene: TRBJ1-2; v_gene: TRBV12-3/TRBV12-4; d_gene: .; abundance: .
CDR3nt: TGTGCCAGCAGCCCGCTCGCGGGGAGTGACGAGCAGTACTTC; CDR3aa: CASSPLAGSDEQYF; j_gene: TRBJ2-7; v_gene: TRBV7-2; d_gene: .; abundance: .
CDR3nt: TGTGCCAGCAGCCAAGATCCCCCTACAGGGGGCTTGACCGAGGACACCATATATTTT; CDR3aa: CASSQDPPTGGLTEDTIYF; j_gene: TRBJ1-3; v_gene: TRBV4-2; d_gene: TRBD1; abundance: .
CDR3nt: TGTGCCAGCACCCCTTTTGTGGGGGGCCTCTCCTACGAGCAGTACTTC; CDR3aa: CASTPFVGGLSYEQYF; j_gene: TRBJ2-7; v_gene: TRBV2; d_gene: .; abundance: once
CDR3nt: TGTGCCAGCAGCCAGGCCGGGACTAGCGGGGGTGGAGAGCAGTACTTC; CDR3aa: CASSQAGTSGGGEQYF; j_gene: TRBJ2-7; v_gene: TRBV4-2; d_gene: TRBD2; abundance: .
CDR3nt: TGTGCCAGCTCACCAGAGTCGAATCAGCCCCAGCATTTT; CDR3aa: CASSPESNQPQHF; j_gene: TRBJ1-5; v_gene: TRBV18; d_gene: .; abundance: .
CDR3nt: TGTGCCAGCAGTGACCAGGGAAGGAAGACCCAGTACTTC; CDR3aa: CASSDQGRKTQYF; j_gene: TRBJ2-5; v_gene: TRBV2; d_gene: .; abundance: once
CDR3nt: TGTGCCAGCAATGGTCGTTGGGAGCAGTACTTC; CDR3aa: CASNGRWEQYF; j_gene: TRBJ2-7; v_gene: TRBV2; d_gene: .; abundance: .
CDR3nt: TGTGCCTGGTCTCGACTAGCTATTACCGGGGAGCTGTTTTTT; CDR3aa: CAWSRLAITGELFF; j_gene: TRBJ2-2; v_gene: TRBV30; d_gene: TRBD2; abundance: .
CDR3nt: TGTGCCAGCAGCACCCTTGGGGGAACTAATGAAAAACTGTTTTTT; CDR3aa: CASSTLGGTNEKLFF; j_gene: TRBJ1-4; v_gene: TRBV4-2; d_gene: .; abundance: few
CDR3nt: TGTGCCAGCTCACCCTCGGTGGGTGAGCAGTACTTC; CDR3aa: CASSPSVGEQYF; j_gene: TRBJ2-7; v_gene: TRBV18; d_gene: .; abundance: .
CDR3nt: TGTGCCACCAGCAGAGAGCCGGGGGCTATCACAGATACGCAGTATTTT; CDR3aa: CATSREPGAITDTQYF; j_gene: TRBJ2-3; v_gene: TRBV15; d_gene: .; abundance: .
CDR3nt: TGTGCCAGCAGCTTGGGCAGGAGGGTCGACACCGGGGAGCTGTTTTTT; CDR3aa: CASSLGRRVDTGELFF; j_gene: TRBJ2-2; v_gene: TRBV5-6; d_gene: .; abundance: few
CDR3nt: TGTGCCAGCAGCCCAAGTGGGACAGGGTTCGGGGGCTACACCTTC; CDR3aa: CASSPSGTGFGGYTF; j_gene: TRBJ1-2; v_gene: TRBV3-1/TRBV3-2; d_gene: TRBD1; abundance: .
CDR3nt: TGCAGCGTTCGACTAGCGGGGGGGTACGAGCAGTACTTC; CDR3aa: CSVRLAGGYEQYF; j_gene: TRBJ2-7; v_gene: TRBV29-1; d_gene: TRBD2; abundance: .
CDR3nt: TGTGCCAGCAGCCCCGGGACGTTCTACGAGCAGTACTTC; CDR3aa: CASSPGTFYEQYF; j_gene: TRBJ2-7; v_gene: TRBV28; d_gene: .; abundance: .
CDR3nt: TGTGCCAGCAGTCTCATAGGCGGCGAAGAGACCCAGTACTTC; CDR3aa: CASSLIGGEETQYF; j_gene: TRBJ2-5; v_gene: TRBV5-4; d_gene: .; abundance: .
CDR3nt: TGTGCCAGCAGTGAAGAGACCTATGGCTACACCTTC; CDR3aa: CASSEETYGYTF; j_gene: TRBJ1-2; v_gene: TRBV6-1; d_gene: .; abundance: .
CDR3nt: TGTGCCAGCAGTCCGAGGGGGGTGGGCGAGACCCAGTACTTC; CDR3aa: CASSPRGVGETQYF; j_gene: TRBJ2-5; v_gene: TRBV6-2/TRBV6-3; d_gene: .; abundance: .
CDR3nt: TGCGCCAGCAGCCAAGATAGAGGGACAGGGACCGGGGAGCTGTTTTTT; CDR3aa: CASSQDRGTGTGELFF; j_gene: TRBJ2-2; v_gene: TRBV4-3; d_gene: TRBD1; abundance: .
CDR3nt: TGCGCCAGCAGCTTGGTCGGCATTTCGGGTCCAGGCTACACCTTC; CDR3aa: CASSLVGISGPGYTF; j_gene: TRBJ1-2; v_gene: TRBV5-1; d_gene: .; abundance: .
CDR3nt: TGTGCCAGTAGTAGCACCGGGACAGGGAACACCGGGGAGCTGTTTTTT; CDR3aa: CASSSTGTGNTGELFF; j_gene: TRBJ2-2; v_gene: TRBV19; d_gene: TRBD1; abundance: .
CDR3nt: TGTGCCAGCAGTTGGGGGACAGGTCGTAATTCACCCCTCCACTTT; CDR3aa: CASSWGTGRNSPLHF; j_gene: TRBJ1-6; v_gene: TRBV6-5; d_gene: TRBD1; abundance: .
CDR3nt: TGTGCCTGGACCGGGACCGGGAGGCCAGATACGCAGTATTTT; CDR3aa: CAWTGTGRPDTQYF; j_gene: TRBJ2-3; v_gene: TRBV30; d_gene: TRBD2; abundance: .
CDR3nt: TGTGCCAGTAGGGGCAGGGGAGCAACTAATGAAAAACTGTTTTTT; CDR3aa: CASRGRGATNEKLFF; j_gene: TRBJ1-4; v_gene: TRBV19; d_gene: .; abundance: .
CDR3nt: TGTGCCAGCAGCACCGGGGTCTACGAGCAGTACTTC; CDR3aa: CASSTGVYEQYF; j_gene: TRBJ2-7; v_gene: TRBV28; d_gene: .; abundance: .
CDR3nt: TGTGCCAGCAGCTTAGCAAAAGTGACAGGGGGCGCATCGAGATCGGGAGGCTACACCTTC; CDR3aa: CASSLAKVTGGASRSGGYTF; j_gene: TRBJ1-2; v_gene: TRBV7-2; d_gene: TRBD1; abundance: .
CDR3nt: TGTGCCAGCAGCAGCGGGCCCCGGGGCGAGCAGTACTTC; CDR3aa: CASSSGPRGEQYF; j_gene: TRBJ2-7; v_gene: TRBV7-8; d_gene: .; abundance: .
CDR3nt: TGCAGCGTTGACGCTTACAATGAGCAGTTCTTC; CDR3aa: CSVDAYNEQFF; j_gene: TRBJ2-1; v_gene: TRBV29-1; d_gene: .; abundance: .